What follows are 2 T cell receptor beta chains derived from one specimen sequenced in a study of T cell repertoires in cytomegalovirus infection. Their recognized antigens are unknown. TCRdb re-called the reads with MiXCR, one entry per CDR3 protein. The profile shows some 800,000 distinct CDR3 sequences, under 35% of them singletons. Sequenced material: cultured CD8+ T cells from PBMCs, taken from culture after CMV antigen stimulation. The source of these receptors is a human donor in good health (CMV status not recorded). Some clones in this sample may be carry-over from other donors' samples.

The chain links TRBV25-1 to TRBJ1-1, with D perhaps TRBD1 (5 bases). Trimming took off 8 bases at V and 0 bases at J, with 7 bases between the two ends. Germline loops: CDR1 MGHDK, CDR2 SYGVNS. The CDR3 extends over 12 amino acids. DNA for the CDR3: TGTGCCAGCCGGGACTTGAACACTGAAGCTTTCTTT. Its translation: CASRDLNTEAFF.

In DNA, the CDR3 is TGTGCCATCAGGTCGGAGGGGGGCCACGAGCAGTACGTC. Protein: CAIRSEGGHEQYV. The chain joins TRBV10-3 to TRBJ2-7; D could derive from TRBD1 or TRBD2 (6 bases each). Trimming pared 6 bases from V and 5 bases from J, leaving 14 bases between. Germline V CDR1 and CDR2: ENHRY, SYGVKD. The CDR3 has 13 amino acids.